The 15 T cell receptor beta chains below were found in one sample sequenced in a study of cytomegalovirus exposure and HLA in healthy donors. Primers included in the PCR were 60 Vbeta and 13 Jbeta primers. Here immunoSEQ multiplex PCR was the method, and the copy in TCRdb shows in-frame clones only, minus some. The repertoire includes fewer than 100,000 clones, approximately 80% of them detected once, and around 17% sits in the top ten. Material: PBMCs. These receptors originate from a man aged 60 to 69 in good health and CMV-seropositive.

Concerning this clone itself: The junction departs from the called germline gene at one end, perhaps through a read error. V is TRBV27 and J is TRBJ2-7, with D tentatively TRBD1 (5 bases). Germline loops: CDR1 MNHEY, CDR2 SMNVEV (reference sequence). There are 14 residues in the CDR3. The CDR3 is CASSILKGHPTPHF. DNA of the CDR3: TGTGCCAGCAGTATCCTGAAAGGACACCCTACTCCCCACTTC.

This sequence joins TRBV7-8 and TRBJ2-7, with 9 positions matching TRBD1. CDR1 and CDR2 from the germline V gene are SGHVS and FQNEAQ. Unmatched junction bases numbered 5, after V lost 2 bases and J lost 3 bases. The CDR3 has 15 amino acids. The CDR3: CASSLRGQGVYEQYF. The CDR3 DNA follows: TGTGCCAGCAGCTTACGGGGACAGGGTGTCTACGAGCAGTACTTC.

V usage is TRBV28 and J usage is TRBJ1-2; 7 bases are a match to TRBD1. CDR3 length: 16 residues. The V gene's germline CDR1 is MDHEN and CDR2 SYDVKM. V was clipped by 3 bases and J by 0 bases; unmatched bases: 7. The CDR3 DNA reads as TGTGCCAGCAGTTTGTCAGGGGGAGGTTCTAACTATGGCTACACCTTC. Translation gives CASSLSGGGSNYGYTF.

The V and J genes are TRBV19 and TRBJ2-2; TRBD2 aligns across 13 bases. Germline V gene sequence: CDR1 LNHDA, CDR2 SQIVND (reference sequence). The trim removed 2 bases at V and 7 bases at J, leaving 4 bases unmatched. The CDR3 loop spans 16 amino acids. For the CDR3, the DNA is TGTGCCAGTAGTATAACTAGCGGGGGGGCGATCGGGGAGCTGTTTTTT. It specifies CASSITSGGAIGELFF.

V usage is TRBV7-3 and J usage is TRBJ2-1, with no clear D. V lost 5 bases and J 3 bases, leaving 8 bases between the germline ends. The CDR3 totals 13 residues. Germline values: CDR1 SGHTA, CDR2 FQGTGA. The CDR3 DNA reads as TGTGCCAGCAGCCTAAACAACTACAATGAGCAGTTCTTC. The encoded protein is CASSLNNYNEQFF.

The chain carries TRBV10-2 and TRBJ1-2; the D is unclear. Germline V gene sequence: CDR1 WSHSY, CDR2 SAAADI. This CDR3 spans 16 amino acids. The ends were cut back, 4 bases at V and 7 bases at J, with 22 bases in the middle. CDR3 coding DNA: TGCGCCAGCAGTGGCTCACGAGAGGTCAACTTAATTGGCTACACCTTC. Protein sequence: CASSGSREVNLIGYTF.

The J gene is TRBJ2-6, the V gene TRBV5-1; 8 bases are a match to TRBD1. The CDR3 contains 18 residues. CDR1 and CDR2 from the germline V gene are SGHRS and YFSETQ. The V gene end was trimmed by 3 bases and the J gene end by 1 base; junction bases not matched to a gene: 9. This CDR3 reads CASSWEQGVSSGANVLTF. Here the CDR3 DNA reads TGCGCCAGCAGCTGGGAACAGGGGGTGTCATCTGGGGCCAACGTCCTGACTTTC.

V is TRBV6-5 and J is TRBJ1-4; D gene uncertain. The CDR3 runs 16 residues. The germline gives CDR1 MNHEY, CDR2 SVGAGI. Trimming pared 0 bases from V and 5 bases from J, leaving 13 bases between. CDR3 in amino acids: CASSYSLGRANEKLFF. The DNA for the CDR3 is TGTGCCAGCAGTTACTCGTTGGGGAGGGCGAATGAAAAACTGTTTTTT.

The chain has TRBV5-1 and TRBJ1-6; D not certain. With 7 bases removed from V and 10 bases from J, the gap between germline ends came to 18 bases. Germline CDR1 reads SGHRS; CDR2 reads YFSETQ. The CDR3 runs 14 residues. CDR3 sequence (DNA): TGCGCCAGCTCCCGGGCGGGAGCCGGGTCACCCCTCCACTTT. Translating gives CASSRAGAGSPLHF. The whole variable domain, filled in from reference TRBV5-1 and TRBJ1-6, reads KAGVTQTPRYLIKTRGQQVTLSCSPISGHRSVSWYQQTPGQGLQFLFEYFSETQRNKGNFPGRFSGRQFSNSRSEMNVSTLELGDSALYLCASSRAGAGSPLHFGNGTRLTVT.

The chain uses TRBV9 and TRBJ2-1, with 9 bases lining up with TRBD2. CDR3 length equals 15 residues. The ends lost 1 base at V and 7 bases at J; junction bases unmatched: 6. CDR1 is SGDLS and CDR2 is YYNGEE in the germline V gene. CDR3 loop: CASSVRWTSENEQFF. The CDR3 nucleotides are TGTGCCAGCAGCGTAAGATGGACTAGCGAGAATGAGCAGTTCTTC.

V is TRBV6-5 and J is TRBJ2-3; 9 bases align to TRBD1. Germline V lookup: CDR1 MNHEY, CDR2 SVGAGI. J gave up 14 bases and V 6 bases, and 9 bases lay outside the gene matches. The CDR3 consists of 12 residues. Here the CDR3 reads CASRGRDRELYF. As DNA, the CDR3 is TGTGCCAGCAGGGGCCGGGACAGGGAACTGTATTTT.

V gene TRBV5-8 combines with J gene TRBJ2-7, with D possibly being TRBD1 (5 bases). The CDR3 has 15 amino acids. V dropped 1 base and J dropped 3 bases, with 14 bases sitting between them. Germline lookup yields CDR1 SGHTS and CDR2 YDEGEE. The CDR3 loop is CASSLLLERGYEQYF. Here the CDR3 DNA reads TGTGCCAGCAGCTTGCTCCTCGAAAGGGGCTACGAGCAGTACTTC.

J is TRBJ1-2 and V is TRBV28; D remains ambiguous. The germline gives CDR1 MDHEN, CDR2 SYDVKM. The CDR3 is made up of 13 amino acids. V dropped 6 bases and J dropped 3 bases, with 11 bases sitting between them. The CDR3 DNA follows: TGTGCCAGCAGCCGAGCGGCGGACTATGGCTACACCTTC. Its protein is CASSRAADYGYTF.

This clone was seen a handful of times. The junction differs from germline at one of its ends, possibly a read error. This chain uses TRBV5-5 with TRBJ1-1; no clear D gene. The CDR3 has 17 residues. Germline CDR1 is SGHKS and CDR2 is YYEKEE (reference sequence). CDR3 amino acids: CASSLGAVGVRNPEAFF. For the CDR3, the DNA is TGTGCCAGCAGCTTGGGTGCCGTGGGAGTGAGGAACCCTGAAGCTTTCTTT.

The V and J genes are TRBV27 and TRBJ2-5, with 7 bases fitting TRBD2. The better agreement between TRBJ2-7 and the DNA end casts doubt on the J call. This CDR3 has 16 amino acids. Germline lookup yields CDR1 MNHEY and CDR2 SMNVEV (reference sequence). CDR3 sequence reads: CASSRASSGDSYEQYF. Written as DNA, the CDR3 is TGTGCCAGCAGTCGGGCCTCTAGCGGCGATTCCTACGAGCAGTACTTC.